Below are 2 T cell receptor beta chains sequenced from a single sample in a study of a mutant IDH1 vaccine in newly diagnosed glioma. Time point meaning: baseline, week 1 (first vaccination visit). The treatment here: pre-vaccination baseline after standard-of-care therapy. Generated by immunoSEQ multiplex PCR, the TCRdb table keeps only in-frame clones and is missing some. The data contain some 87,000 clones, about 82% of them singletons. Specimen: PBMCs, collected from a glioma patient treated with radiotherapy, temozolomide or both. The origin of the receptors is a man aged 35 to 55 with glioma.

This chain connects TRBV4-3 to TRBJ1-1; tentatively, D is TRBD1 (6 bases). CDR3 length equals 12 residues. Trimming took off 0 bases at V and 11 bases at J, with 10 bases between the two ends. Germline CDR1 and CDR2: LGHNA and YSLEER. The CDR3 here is CASSQDRGRAFF. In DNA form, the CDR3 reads TGCGCCAGCAGCCAAGATAGGGGGAGGGCTTTCTTT.

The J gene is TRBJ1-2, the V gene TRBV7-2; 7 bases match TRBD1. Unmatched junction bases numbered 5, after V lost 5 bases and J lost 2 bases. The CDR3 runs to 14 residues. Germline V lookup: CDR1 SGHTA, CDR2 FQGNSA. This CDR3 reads CASSPGQVNYGYTF. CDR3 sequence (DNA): TGTGCCAGCAGCCCAGGACAGGTCAACTATGGCTACACCTTC.